The next 5 T cell receptor beta chains were all read from a single sample in a study of tumor-infiltrating lymphocytes in primary liver carcinoma. Priming with a constant-region primer yielded TCR beta cDNA from 500 ng total RNA. Generation of the TCR beta libraries relied on three nested multiplex PCR rounds using slightly modified ARM-PCR. Both of the initial two PCR rounds ran for nine to eleven cycles and employed TRBV1-TRBV30 forward primers alongside a C-beta reverse primer. Using its own MiXCR run on the multiplex PCR reads, TCRdb lists one record per CDR3 protein. Altogether hundreds of thousands of distinct CDR3 sequences are present, almost 60% being singletons, with the ten largest covering about 15%. Unsorted whole blood served as the source of blood RNA, and germline DNA was extracted as well. The specimen was peripheral blood. Source of these receptors: a young woman with primary liver carcinoma and hepatitis B virus infection.

This clonotype was observed at least ten times. V and J are TRBV12-3 or TRBV12-4 and TRBJ2-5; D call uncertain. The CDR3 has 13 amino acids. Trimming stripped 3 bases from V and 5 bases from J, with 10 bases between. The CDR3 region is CASSLMSLETQYF. The DNA for the CDR3 is TGTGCCAGCAGTTTGATGAGCTTGGAGACCCAGTACTTC.

The chain has TRBV29-1 and TRBJ2-1; TRBD1 might be the D (6 bases). There are 11 residues in the CDR3. V lost 6 bases to trimming and J lost 15 bases, with 18 bases between them. Germline CDR1 and CDR2: SQVTM and ANQGSEA. The CDR3 region is CSVVDRSRGFF. As DNA, the CDR3 is TGCAGCGTCGTAGACAGGTCAAGGGGGTTCTTC.

Comment on this clonotype: Since a much larger clone is just one base distant, this may be a read error. The genes are TRBV12-3 or TRBV12-4 and TRBJ1-5; D might be TRBD1 (6 bases). This CDR3 contains 14 residues. With 10 bases removed from V and 6 bases from J, the gap between germline ends came to 19 bases. The CDR3 DNA is TGTGCCAACACCCTGGGGGGGCCGGGTCAGCCCCAGCATTTT. Translated: CANTLGGPGQPQHF.

This clonotype was seen only a few times. The CDR3, as DNA: TGTGCCAGCAGTTACTCGGTACTGTACAATGAGCAGTTCTTC. Translation: CASSYSVLYNEQFF. V and J are TRBV6-7 and TRBJ2-1; no clear D. TRBV6-7 is an ORF; its function is uncertain. CDR3 length equals 14 residues. With 0 bases removed from V and 4 bases from J, the gap between germline ends came to 7 bases.

This clonotype was recorded many times. V usage is TRBV11-3 and J usage is TRBJ2-1; D ambiguous. The CDR3 has 14 residues. Trimming stripped 6 bases from V and 0 bases from J, with 9 bases between. From germline, CDR1 is SGHNT and CDR2 YENEEA. CDR3 bases: TGTGCCAGCAGGCTGGTTGGCTCCTACAATGAGCAGTTCTTC. Translation: CASRLVGSYNEQFF.